This TCR beta chain was sequenced in a study of PD-1 blockade in classical Hodgkin lymphoma. General study findings and limits: Prior therapy or disease activity may underlie the repertoire differences, whose causes remain undefined. When set against healthy donors, newly diagnosed patients were reported to show lower baseline TCR diversity.

Generated by immunoSEQ multiplex PCR, the TCRdb table keeps only in-frame clones and is missing some. The table lists around 10,000 clones, 80% to 95% of them singletons. There are 18 residues in the CDR3. Per germline, CDR1 MGHDK and CDR2 SYGVNS. Unmatched junction bases numbered 7, after V lost 2 bases and J lost 2 bases. This clone has only a few counts. Antigen unknown. Time point: newly diagnosed, previously untreated cHL patient sample. From thawed PBMCs, CD8+ T cells were isolated by magnetic negative selection. PBMCs from patients with newly diagnosed, untreated classical Hodgkin lymphoma served as a comparison group for the relapsed/refractory trial patients.

The receptor was derived from a human donor with classical Hodgkin lymphoma. The specimen was CD8+ T cells from blood. The chain couples TRBV25-1 to TRBJ2-2; TRBD2 agrees at 11 bases. This CDR3 reads CASSEPRLAGPNTGELFF. CDR3 DNA sequence: TGTGCCAGCAGTGAACCGAGACTAGCGGGACCAAACACCGGGGAGCTGTTTTTT.